Described below is a single T cell receptor (beta chain) sequence and its context. CDR1 is LGHNA, CDR2 YSLEER, per germline. Trimming cost V 1 base and J 0 bases; bases outside gene matches: 1. The CDR3 contains 15 residues. The source of the sample is a study of technical replicates of blood from several donors. Measured with immunoSEQ multiplex PCR; TCRdb has only the in-frame clones, and not every one. The data contain under 100,000 clones, approximately 95% of them singletons. The chain recombines TRBV4-3 with TRBJ1-1, with 8 bases that match TRBD1. The sequencing input was T cells isolated from PBMCs. This receptor was taken from a human donor in good health. CDR3 loop: CASSQGQGMNTEAFF. The DNA of the CDR3 is TGCGCCAGCAGCCAAGGACAGGGGATGAACACTGAAGCTTTCTTT.